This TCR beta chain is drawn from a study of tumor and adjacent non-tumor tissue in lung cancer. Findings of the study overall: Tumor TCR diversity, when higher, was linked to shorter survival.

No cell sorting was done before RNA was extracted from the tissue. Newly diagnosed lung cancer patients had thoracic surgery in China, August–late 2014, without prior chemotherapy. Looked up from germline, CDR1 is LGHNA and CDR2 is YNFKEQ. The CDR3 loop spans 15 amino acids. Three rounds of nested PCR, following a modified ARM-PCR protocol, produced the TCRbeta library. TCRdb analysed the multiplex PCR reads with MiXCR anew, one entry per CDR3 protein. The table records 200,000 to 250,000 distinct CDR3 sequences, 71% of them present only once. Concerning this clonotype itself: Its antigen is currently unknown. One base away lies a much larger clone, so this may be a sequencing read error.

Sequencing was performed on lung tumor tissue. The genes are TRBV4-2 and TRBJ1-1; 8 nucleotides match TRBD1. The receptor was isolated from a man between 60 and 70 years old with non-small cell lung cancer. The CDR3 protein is CAGSPSDRGNTEAFF. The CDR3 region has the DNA TGTGCCGGCAGCCCTTCCGACAGGGGGAACACTGAAGCTTTCTTT.